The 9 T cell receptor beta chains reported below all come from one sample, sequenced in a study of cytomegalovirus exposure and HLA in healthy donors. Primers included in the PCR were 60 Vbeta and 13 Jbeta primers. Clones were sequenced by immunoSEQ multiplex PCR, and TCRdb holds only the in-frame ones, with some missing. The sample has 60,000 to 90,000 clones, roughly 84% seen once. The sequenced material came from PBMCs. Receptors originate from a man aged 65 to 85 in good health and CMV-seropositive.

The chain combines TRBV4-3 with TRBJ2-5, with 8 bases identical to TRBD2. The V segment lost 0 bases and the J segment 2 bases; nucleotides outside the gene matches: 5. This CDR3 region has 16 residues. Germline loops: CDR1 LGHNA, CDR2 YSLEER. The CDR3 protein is CASSQDSPGGQETQYF. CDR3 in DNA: TGCGCCAGCAGCCAAGATTCACCGGGGGGGCAAGAGACCCAGTACTTC.

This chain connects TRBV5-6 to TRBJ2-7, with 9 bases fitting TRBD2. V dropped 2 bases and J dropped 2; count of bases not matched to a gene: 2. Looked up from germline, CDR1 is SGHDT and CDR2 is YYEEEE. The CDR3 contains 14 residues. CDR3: CASSFAGGAYEQYF. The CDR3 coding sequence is TGTGCCAGCAGCTTTGCGGGGGGGGCCTACGAGCAGTACTTC. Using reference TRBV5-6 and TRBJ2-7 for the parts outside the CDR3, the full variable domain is DAGVTQSPTHLIKTRGQQVTLRCSPKSGHDTVSWYQQALGQGPQFIFQYYEEEERQRGNFPDRFSGHQFPNYSSELNVNALLLGDSALYLCASSFAGGAYEQYFGPGTRLTVT.

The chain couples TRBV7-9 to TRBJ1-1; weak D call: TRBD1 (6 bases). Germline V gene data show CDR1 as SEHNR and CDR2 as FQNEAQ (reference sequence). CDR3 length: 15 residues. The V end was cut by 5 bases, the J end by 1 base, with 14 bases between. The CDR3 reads CASSLTGQPNTEAFF. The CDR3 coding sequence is TGTGCCAGCAGCCTAACAGGACAGCCGAACACTGAAGCTTTCTTT.

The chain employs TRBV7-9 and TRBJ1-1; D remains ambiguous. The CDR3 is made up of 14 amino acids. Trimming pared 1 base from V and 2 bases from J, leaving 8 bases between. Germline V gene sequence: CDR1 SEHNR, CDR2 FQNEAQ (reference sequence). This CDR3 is CASSLVVTNTEAFF. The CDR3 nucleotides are TGTGCCAGCAGCTTAGTTGTCACTAACACTGAAGCTTTCTTT.

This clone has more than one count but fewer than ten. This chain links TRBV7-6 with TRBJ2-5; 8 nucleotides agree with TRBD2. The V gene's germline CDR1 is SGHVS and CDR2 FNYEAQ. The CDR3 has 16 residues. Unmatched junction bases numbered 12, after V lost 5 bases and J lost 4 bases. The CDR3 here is CASSQRGYGLGETQYF. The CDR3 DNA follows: TGTGCCAGCAGCCAGCGGGGGTACGGACTGGGAGAGACCCAGTACTTC.

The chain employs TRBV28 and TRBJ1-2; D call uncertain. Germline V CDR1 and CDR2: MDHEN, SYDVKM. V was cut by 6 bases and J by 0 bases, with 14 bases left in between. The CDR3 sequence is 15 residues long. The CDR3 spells CASSQTDKSNYGYTF. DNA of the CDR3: TGTGCCAGCAGCCAAACTGACAAGTCTAACTATGGCTACACCTTC.

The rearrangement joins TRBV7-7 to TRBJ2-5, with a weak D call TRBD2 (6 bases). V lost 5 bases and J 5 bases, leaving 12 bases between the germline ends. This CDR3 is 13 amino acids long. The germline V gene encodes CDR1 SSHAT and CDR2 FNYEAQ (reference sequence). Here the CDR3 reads CASSAGPEETQYF. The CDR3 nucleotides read TGTGCCAGCAGCGCGGGACCGGAGGAGACCCAGTACTTC.

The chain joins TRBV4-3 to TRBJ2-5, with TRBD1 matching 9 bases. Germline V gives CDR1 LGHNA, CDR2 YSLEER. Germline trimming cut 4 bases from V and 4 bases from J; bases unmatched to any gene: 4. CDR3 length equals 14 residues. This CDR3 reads CASSRGQGPETQYF. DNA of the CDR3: TGCGCCAGCAGCCGAGGACAGGGGCCAGAGACCCAGTACTTC.

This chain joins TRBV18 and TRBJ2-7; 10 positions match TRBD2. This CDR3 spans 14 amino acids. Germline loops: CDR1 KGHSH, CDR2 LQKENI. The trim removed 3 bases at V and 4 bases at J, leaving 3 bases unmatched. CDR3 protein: CASSPASGSYEQYF. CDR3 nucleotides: TGTGCCAGCTCACCGGCTAGCGGGAGTTACGAGCAGTACTTC.